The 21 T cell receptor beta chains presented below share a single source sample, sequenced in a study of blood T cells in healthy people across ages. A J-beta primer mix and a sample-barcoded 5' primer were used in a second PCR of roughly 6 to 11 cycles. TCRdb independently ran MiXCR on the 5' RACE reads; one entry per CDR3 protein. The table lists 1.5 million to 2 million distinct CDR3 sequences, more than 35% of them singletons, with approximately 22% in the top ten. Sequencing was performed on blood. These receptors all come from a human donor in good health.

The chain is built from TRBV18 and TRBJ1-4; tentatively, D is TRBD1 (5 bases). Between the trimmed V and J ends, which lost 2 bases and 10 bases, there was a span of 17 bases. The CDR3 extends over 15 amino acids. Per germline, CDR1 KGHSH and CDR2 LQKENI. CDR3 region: CASSPERDDWGKLFF. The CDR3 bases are TGTGCCAGCTCACCAGAACGGGACGATTGGGGAAAACTGTTTTTT. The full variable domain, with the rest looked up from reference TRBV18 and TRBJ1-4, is NAGVMQNPRHLVRRRGQEARLRCSPMKGHSHVYWYRQLPEEGLKFMVYLQKENIIDESGMPKERFSAEFPKEGPSILRIQQVVRGDSAAYFCASSPERDDWGKLFFGSGTQLSVL.

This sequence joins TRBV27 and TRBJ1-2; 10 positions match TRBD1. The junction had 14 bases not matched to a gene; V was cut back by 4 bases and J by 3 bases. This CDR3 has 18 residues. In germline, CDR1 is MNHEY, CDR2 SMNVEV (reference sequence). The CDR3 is CASSSTGTGVTQYYGYTF. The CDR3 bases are TGTGCCAGCAGTTCGACCGGGACAGGGGTTACTCAGTACTATGGCTACACCTTC.

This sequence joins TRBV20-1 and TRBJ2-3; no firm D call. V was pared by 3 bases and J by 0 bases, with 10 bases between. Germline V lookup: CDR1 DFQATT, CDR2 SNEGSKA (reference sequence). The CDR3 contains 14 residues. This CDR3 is CSASPFGSTDTQYF. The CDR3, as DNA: TGCAGTGCTAGTCCCTTCGGGAGCACAGATACGCAGTATTTT.

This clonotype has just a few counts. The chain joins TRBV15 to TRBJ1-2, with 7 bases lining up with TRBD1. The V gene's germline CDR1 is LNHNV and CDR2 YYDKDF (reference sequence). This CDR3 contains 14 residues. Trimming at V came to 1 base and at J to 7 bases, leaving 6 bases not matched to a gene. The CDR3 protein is CATSRGETGAGYTF. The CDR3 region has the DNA TGTGCCACCAGCAGAGGTGAAACAGGGGCTGGCTACACCTTC.

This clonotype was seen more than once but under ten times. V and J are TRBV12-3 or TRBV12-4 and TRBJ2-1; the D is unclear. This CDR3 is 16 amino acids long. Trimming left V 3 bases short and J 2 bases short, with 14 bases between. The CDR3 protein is CASSFQPRIPYNEQFF. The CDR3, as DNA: TGTGCCAGCAGTTTCCAGCCCAGGATCCCCTACAATGAGCAGTTCTTC.

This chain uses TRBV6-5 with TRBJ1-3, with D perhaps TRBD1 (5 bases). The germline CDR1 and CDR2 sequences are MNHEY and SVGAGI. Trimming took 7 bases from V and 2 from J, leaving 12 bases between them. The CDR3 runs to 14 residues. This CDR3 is CASTEGAAGNTIYF. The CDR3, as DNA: TGTGCCAGCACTGAAGGGGCAGCTGGAAACACCATATATTTT.

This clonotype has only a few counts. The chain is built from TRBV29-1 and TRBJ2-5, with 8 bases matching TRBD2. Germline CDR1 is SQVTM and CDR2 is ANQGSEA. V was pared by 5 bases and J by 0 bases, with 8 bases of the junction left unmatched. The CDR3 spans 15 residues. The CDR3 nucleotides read TGCAGCGTTAGTGTAAGCGGGAGCGACCAAGAGACCCAGTACTTC. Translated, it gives CSVSVSGSDQETQYF.

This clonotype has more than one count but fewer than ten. The CDR3 loop is CARDREAFF. The CDR3 coding sequence is TGTGCCCGAGACAGAGAAGCTTTCTTT. The chain joins TRBV2 to TRBJ1-1; a weak D match, TRBD1 (5 bases). Trimming shortened V by 11 bases and J by 8 bases, and 9 bases separated the two germline ends. CDR1 and CDR2 from the germline V gene are SNHLY and FYNNEI. The CDR3 totals 9 residues.

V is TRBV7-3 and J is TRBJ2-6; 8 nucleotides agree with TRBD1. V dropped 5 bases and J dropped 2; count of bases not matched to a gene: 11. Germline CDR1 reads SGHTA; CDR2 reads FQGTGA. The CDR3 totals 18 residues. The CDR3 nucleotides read TGTGCCAGCAGCCCCGTCGGACAGGGTGGCGCTGGGGCCAACGTCCTGACTTTC. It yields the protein CASSPVGQGGAGANVLTF.

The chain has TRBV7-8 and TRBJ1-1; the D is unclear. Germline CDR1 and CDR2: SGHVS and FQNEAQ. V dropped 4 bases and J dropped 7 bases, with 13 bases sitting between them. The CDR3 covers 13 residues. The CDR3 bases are TGTGCCAGCAGCTCCGGACGGGGAAATGAAGCTTTCTTT. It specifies CASSSGRGNEAFF.

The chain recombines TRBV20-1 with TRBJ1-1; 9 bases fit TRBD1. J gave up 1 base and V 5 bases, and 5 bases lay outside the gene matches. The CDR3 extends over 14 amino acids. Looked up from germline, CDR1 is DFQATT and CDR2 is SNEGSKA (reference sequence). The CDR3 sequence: CSAEQGATNTEAFF. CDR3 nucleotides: TGCAGTGCTGAACAGGGGGCGACGAACACTGAAGCTTTCTTT.

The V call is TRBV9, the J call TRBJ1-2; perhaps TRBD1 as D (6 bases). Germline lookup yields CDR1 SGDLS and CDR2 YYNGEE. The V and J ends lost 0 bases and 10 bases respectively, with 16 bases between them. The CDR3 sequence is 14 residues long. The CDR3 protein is CASSVGGGRFDYTF. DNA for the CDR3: TGTGCCAGCAGCGTAGGGGGGGGCAGGTTCGACTACACCTTC.

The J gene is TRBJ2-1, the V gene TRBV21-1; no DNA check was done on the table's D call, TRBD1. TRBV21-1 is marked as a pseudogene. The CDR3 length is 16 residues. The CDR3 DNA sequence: TGTGCCAGCAGCAAGACCCCAGGGGAATCATGCGGTGAGCAGTTCTTC. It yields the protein CASSKTPGESCGEQFF.

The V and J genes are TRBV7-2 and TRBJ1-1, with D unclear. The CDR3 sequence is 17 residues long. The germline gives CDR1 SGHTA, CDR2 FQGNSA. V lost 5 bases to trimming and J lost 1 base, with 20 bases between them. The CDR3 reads CASSTHNRPFQNTEAFF. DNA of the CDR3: TGTGCCAGCAGCACACACAACCGGCCTTTTCAGAACACTGAAGCTTTCTTT.

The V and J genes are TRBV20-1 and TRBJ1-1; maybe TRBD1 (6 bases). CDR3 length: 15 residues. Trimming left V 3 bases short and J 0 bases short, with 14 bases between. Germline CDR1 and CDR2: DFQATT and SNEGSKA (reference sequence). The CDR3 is CSASSTGTMNTEAFF. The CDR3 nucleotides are TGCAGTGCTAGTTCTACAGGGACTATGAACACTGAAGCTTTCTTT.

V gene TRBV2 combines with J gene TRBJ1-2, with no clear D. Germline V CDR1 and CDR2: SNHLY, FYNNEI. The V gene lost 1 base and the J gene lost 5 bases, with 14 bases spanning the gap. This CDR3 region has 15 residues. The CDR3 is CASSEEVQRGYGYTF. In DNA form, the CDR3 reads TGTGCCAGCAGTGAAGAGGTACAGAGAGGATATGGCTACACCTTC. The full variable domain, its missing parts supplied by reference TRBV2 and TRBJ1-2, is EPEVTQTPSHQVTQMGQEVILRCVPISNHLYFYWYRQILGQKVEFLVSFYNNEISEKSEIFDDQFSVERPDGSNFTLKIRSTKLEDSAMYFCASSEEVQRGYGYTFGSGTRLTVV.

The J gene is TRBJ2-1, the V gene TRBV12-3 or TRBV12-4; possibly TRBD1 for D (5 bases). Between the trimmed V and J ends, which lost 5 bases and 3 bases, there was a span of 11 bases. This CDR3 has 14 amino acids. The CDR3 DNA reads TGTGCCAGCAGTCGGGCAGGGATCTACAATGAGCAGTTCTTC. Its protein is CASSRAGIYNEQFF.

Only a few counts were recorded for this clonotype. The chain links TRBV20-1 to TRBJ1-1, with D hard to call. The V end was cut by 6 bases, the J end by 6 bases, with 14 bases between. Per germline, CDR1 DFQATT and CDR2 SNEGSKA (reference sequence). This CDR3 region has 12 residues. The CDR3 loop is CSAHSQVPEAFF. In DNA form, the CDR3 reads TGCAGTGCCCATAGTCAGGTACCTGAAGCTTTCTTT.

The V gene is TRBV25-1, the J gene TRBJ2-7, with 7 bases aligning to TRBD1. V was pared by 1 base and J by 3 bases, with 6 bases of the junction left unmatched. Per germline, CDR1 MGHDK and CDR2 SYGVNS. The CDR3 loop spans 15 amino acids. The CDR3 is CASSESGTANYEQYF. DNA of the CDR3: TGTGCCAGCAGTGAATCCGGGACAGCCAACTACGAGCAGTACTTC.

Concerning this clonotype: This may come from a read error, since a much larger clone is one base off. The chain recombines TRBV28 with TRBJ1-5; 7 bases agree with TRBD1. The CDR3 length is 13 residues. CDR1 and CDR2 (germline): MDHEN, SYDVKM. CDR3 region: CAGRKTGDQPQHF. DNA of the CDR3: TGTGCCGGCAGAAAAACAGGGGATCAGCCCCAGCATTTT.

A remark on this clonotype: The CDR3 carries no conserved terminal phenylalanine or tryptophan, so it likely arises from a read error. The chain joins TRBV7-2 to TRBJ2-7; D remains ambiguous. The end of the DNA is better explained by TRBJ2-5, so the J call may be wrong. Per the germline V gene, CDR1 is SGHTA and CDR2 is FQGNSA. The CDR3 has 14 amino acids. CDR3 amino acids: CASSLFRIGETQYC. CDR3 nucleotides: TGTGCCAGCAGCTTATTCCGCATTGGAGAGACCCAGTACTGC.